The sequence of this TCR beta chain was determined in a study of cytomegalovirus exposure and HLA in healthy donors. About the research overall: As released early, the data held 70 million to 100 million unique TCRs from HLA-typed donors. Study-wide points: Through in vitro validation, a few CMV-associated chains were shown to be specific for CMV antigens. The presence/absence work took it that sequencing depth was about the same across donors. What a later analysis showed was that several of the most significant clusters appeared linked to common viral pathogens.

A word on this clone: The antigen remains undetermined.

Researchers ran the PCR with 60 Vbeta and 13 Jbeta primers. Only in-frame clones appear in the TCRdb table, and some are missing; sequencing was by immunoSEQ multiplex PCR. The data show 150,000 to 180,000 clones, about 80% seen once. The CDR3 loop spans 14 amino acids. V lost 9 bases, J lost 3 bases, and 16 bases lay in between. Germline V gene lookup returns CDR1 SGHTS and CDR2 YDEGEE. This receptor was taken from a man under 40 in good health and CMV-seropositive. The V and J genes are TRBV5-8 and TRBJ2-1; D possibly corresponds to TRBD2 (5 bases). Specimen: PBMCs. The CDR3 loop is CATSAGLLYNEQFF. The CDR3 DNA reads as TGTGCCACTTCGGCGGGTCTCCTCTACAATGAGCAGTTCTTC.